A selection of T cell receptor beta chains follows, all from one sample in a study of shared clonotypes between healthy human individuals. Method: immunoSEQ multiplex PCR; TCRdb's copy keeps in-frame clones and lacks some. The sample includes under 2.5 million clones, 85% to 95% of them seen just once. Sequencing was performed on naive CD4+ T cells from PBMCs. The source of these receptors is a man aged 18 to 29 in good health. Some clones in this sample may be carry-over from other donors' samples. The CDR3 runs from the conserved cysteine through the conserved F or W. The order of the fields is J gene, D gene, clone size, V gene, CDR3 DNA, CDR3 protein. D genes are given only for firm matches. Clone size is shown for a subset of rows, as once, few, many or a class of expanded clone.

TRBJ1-1 | . | . | TRBV9 | TGTGCCAGCAGCGTATACGACCGCCCGAGCCTCGGAGCTTTCTTT | CASSVYDRPSLGAFF
TRBJ2-7 | . | . | TRBV6-5 | TGTGCCAGCAGTTACCGCACAGGGGGAGGGTACGAGCAGTACTTC | CASSYRTGGGYEQYF
TRBJ2-1 | TRBD2 | . | TRBV5-1 | TGCGCCAGCAGCTTGATTCTAGCGGACTCCGATGAGCAGTTCTTC | CASSLILADSDEQFF
TRBJ1-5 | TRBD1 | once | TRBV5-8 | TGTGCCAGCAGCCCAGGGACAGTTACTTATCAGCCCCAGCATTTT | CASSPGTVTYQPQHF
TRBJ2-5 | . | . | TRBV7-9 | TGTGCCAGCAGCTCCAGGAGATTCCAAGAGACCCAGTACTTC | CASSSRRFQETQYF
TRBJ2-6 | . | . | TRBV27 | TGTGCCAGCGCCCGAGAAAACTACTTCTCTGGGGCCAACGTCCTGACTTTC | CASARENYFSGANVLTF
TRBJ1-1 | TRBD1 | . | TRBV15 | TGTGCCACCAGCAGAGATAGGTGGACAGGGGGACCCACTGAAGCTTTCTTT | CATSRDRWTGGPTEAFF
TRBJ1-2 | . | . | TRBV5-6 | TGTGCCAGCAGCCCGGGGACACATACTAACTATGGCTACACCTTC | CASSPGTHTNYGYTF
TRBJ2-2 | TRBD1 | . | TRBV29-1 | TGCAGCGTGACAGGGGCGAAGAACACCGGGGAGCTGTTTTTT | CSVTGAKNTGELFF
TRBJ2-1 | TRBD2 | . | TRBV27 | TGTGCCAGCAGTTTATCCAGGACTAGCTTCTACAATGAGCAGTTCTTC | CASSLSRTSFYNEQFF
TRBJ2-5 | TRBD1 | . | TRBV9 | TGTGCCAGCAGCGTAGTCGGGACAGGGAGGGAGACCCAGTACTTC | CASSVVGTGRETQYF
TRBJ2-1 | . | . | TRBV28 | TGTGCCAGCAAGACTGTGTTGGGAGGAGGGGGGTCCTACAATGAGCAGTTCTTC | CASKTVLGGGGSYNEQFF
TRBJ2-1 | TRBD2 | . | TRBV7-9 | TGTGCCAGCAGCGACTCCTGGCTAGCGGGAGGGCGGGAGCAGTTCTTC | CASSDSWLAGGREQFF